This T cell receptor beta chain was captured by sequencing in a study of vaccination and CD4 T cells after COVID-19. Turning to the study itself: Six males and four females, two of them Hispanic, were enrolled as convalescents.

Study-level points and caveats: Spike mono-reactive clones accounted for 304 of the 307 vaccine-specific clones found in convalescent patients.

This CDR3 contains 13 residues. Trimming removed 5 bases from V and 8 bases from J, with 12 bases in between. Germline loops: CDR1 MNHEY, CDR2 SVGEGT. The treatment is: roughly 11-day PBMC culture with coronavirus spike peptide pools or control peptides (ViraFEST assay). Oncomine TCR Beta short-read sequencing was applied to DNA from cultured CD4+ T cells. TCRdb fed the PCR reads into MiXCR, producing one record per CDR3 protein. The table has approximately 24,000 distinct CDR3 sequences, about three fifths seen once. This clonotype was seen more than once but under ten times. Its cognate antigen is unknown.

The sample was CD4+ T cells from blood, cultured in vitro. This chain connects TRBV6-2 or TRBV6-3 to TRBJ1-4, with D perhaps TRBD1 (5 bases). The source is a human donor who had recovered from COVID-19. The CDR3 region has the DNA TGTGCCAGCAGTGCCCGATACAGGGAAAAACTGTTTTTT. This codes for CASSARYREKLFF.